Reported below is one T cell receptor (beta chain). Its target is unknown. This sample is part of a study of a mutant IDH1 vaccine in newly diagnosed glioma. The wider study: Vaccination followed radiotherapy alone by 4-6 weeks, or accompanied temozolomide cycles.

The V end was cut by 6 bases, the J end by 1 base, with 1 base between. The germline V gene has CDR1 MNHEY and CDR2 SVGAGI. CDR3 size: 11 residues. The time point: week 11, during vaccination. Alongside topical imiquimod, each dose of vaccine comprised 300 ug of mutant IDH1 20-mer peptide. New WHO grade 3 or 4 astrocytomas that were IDH1-mutant and ATRX-lost had been found in donors. Overall study findings and caveats: Vaccine-induced immune responses occurred in approximately 93% of patients.

The data were produced by immunoSEQ multiplex PCR, yet TCRdb's version contains in-frame clones alone and is incomplete. The sample has about 36,000 clones; 80% are singletons. This chain joins TRBV6-5 and TRBJ1-5; D unclear. This sample comprised peripheral blood mononuclear cells (PBMCs), obtained from a glioma patient whose treatment included an IDH1 peptide vaccine. This clonotype originated in a woman in her 30s with glioma. Some clones in this sample may be carry-over from other donors' samples. CDR3 sequence reads: CASRSNQPQHF. CDR3 bases: TGTGCCAGCAGGAGCAATCAGCCCCAGCATTTT.